This T cell receptor (beta chain) was recovered during a study of regulatory T cells in long-lasting Graves disease. Whole-study findings and limits: Persistent Graves' patients showed reduced TCR diversity versus newly diagnosed patients. Persistent disease showed a preference for TRBV28, TRBJ1-2 and TRBJ2-5.

Germline loops: CDR1 DFQATT, CDR2 SNEGSKA (reference sequence). The CDR3 contains 14 residues. After removal of 7 bases from V and 4 bases from J, the junction contained 10 bases not matched to a gene. This clonotype was recorded many times. Antigen unknown. Sample time point: newly diagnosed GD, antithyroid drugs for less than 3 months. Generation of the TCR library employed RNA extracted from PBMCs. Libraries of TCR beta came from iRepertoire HTBI primers plus Arm-PCR of CDR3 regions. MiXCR, run by TCRdb on the multiplex PCR reads, gives a single entry per CDR3 protein. The table lists about 420,000 distinct CDR3 sequences, over 15% of them singletons, with around a quarter in the top ten. This same sample was also taken into another study, of T cells in Graves' hyperthyroidism and ophthalmopathy. From that paper: During a first-round RT-PCR of the TCR CDR3, the HTBI primer set was used. Blood also carried most thyroid clonotypes expanded above 0.001.

The sequencing here drew on peripheral blood mononuclear cells (PBMCs), taken at new diagnosis, from a patient treated with antithyroid drugs. The TCR originated in a woman aged 18-35 years with Graves disease. The gene calls are TRBV20-1 and TRBJ2-1; 7 bases line up with TRBD2. In DNA, the CDR3 is TGCAGTGTATTGGCGGGAGAGGTGTACAATGAGCAGTTCTTC. Amino acid sequence: CSVLAGEVYNEQFF.